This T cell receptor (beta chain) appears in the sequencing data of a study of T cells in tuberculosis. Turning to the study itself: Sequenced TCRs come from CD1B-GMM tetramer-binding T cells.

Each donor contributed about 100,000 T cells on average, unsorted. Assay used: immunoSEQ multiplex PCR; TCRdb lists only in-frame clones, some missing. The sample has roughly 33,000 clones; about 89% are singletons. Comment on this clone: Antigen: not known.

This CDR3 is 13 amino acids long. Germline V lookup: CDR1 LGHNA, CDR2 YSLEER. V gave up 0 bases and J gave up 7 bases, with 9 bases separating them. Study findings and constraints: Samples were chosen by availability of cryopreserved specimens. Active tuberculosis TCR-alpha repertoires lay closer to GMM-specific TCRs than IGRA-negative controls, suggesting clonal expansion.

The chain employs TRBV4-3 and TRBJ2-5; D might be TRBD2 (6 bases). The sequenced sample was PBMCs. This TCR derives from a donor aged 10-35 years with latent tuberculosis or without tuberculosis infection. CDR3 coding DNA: TGCGCCAGCAGCCAAGATATCGGGGGGACCCAGTACTTC. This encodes CASSQDIGGTQYF.